The 3 T cell receptor beta chains listed next were all sequenced from one sample in a study of post-analysis software for immune sequencing data. Study conclusions and caveats: Four to six TRBV segments (TRBV5-6, TRBV5-1 and TRBV20-1 among them) occurred more frequently in patients than in controls.

TCR beta cDNA libraries included unique molecular identifiers. TCRdb called the PCR reads again in MiXCR, with one record for every CDR3 protein. The data contain 750,000 to 950,000 distinct CDR3 sequences, about half of them singletons. These TCRs' antigens remain unknown. The sequenced sample consisted of blood. The receptors here all came from a girl aged 5-17 years with multiple sclerosis.

This chain's CDR3 is CAWSEAGGSEQYF. For the CDR3, the DNA is TGTGCCTGGAGTGAGGCAGGAGGGTCCGAGCAGTACTTC. J is TRBJ2-7 and V is TRBV30, with TRBD2 as a possible D gene (6 bases). This CDR3 has 13 amino acids. Looked up from germline, CDR1 is GTSNPN and CDR2 is SVGIG (reference sequence). V lost 1 base and J lost 6, with 13 bases in between.

The rearrangement links TRBV6-5 to TRBJ2-4, with a possible D match to TRBD1 (6 bases). Germline V gene data show CDR1 as MNHEY and CDR2 as SVGAGI. V was cut by 10 bases and J by 6 bases, with 13 bases left in between. The CDR3 runs to 12 residues. CDR3 residues: CATGDTGNIQYF. CDR3 coding DNA: TGTGCCACCGGGGACACAGGAAACATTCAGTACTTC.

The rearrangement uses TRBV5-1 and TRBJ2-7; TRBD1 aligns across 9 bases. The CDR3 covers 15 residues. The germline CDR1 and CDR2 sequences are SGHRS and YFSETQ. J lost 4 bases, V lost 4 bases, and 9 bases had no gene match. CDR3 loop: CASSTTPGQGYEQYF. CDR3 sequence (DNA): TGCGCCAGCAGCACAACTCCGGGACAGGGTTACGAGCAGTACTTC. The complete variable domain, with remaining parts taken from reference TRBV5-1 and TRBJ2-7, reads KAGVTQTPRYLIKTRGQQVTLSCSPISGHRSVSWYQQTPGQGLQFLFEYFSETQRNKGNFPGRFSGRQFSNSRSEMNVSTLELGDSALYLCASSTTPGQGYEQYFGPGTRLTVT.